This T cell receptor (beta chain) was sequenced for a study of regulatory T cells in long-lasting Graves disease. Documented time point: newly diagnosed GD, antithyroid drugs for less than 3 months. PBMC-extracted RNA yielded the TCR library. This clonotype showed up many times. Combining iRepertoire HTBI primers with Arm-PCR of CDR3 regions, the authors built TCR beta libraries. From the multiplex PCR reads, TCRdb called clonotypes with MiXCR, one entry per CDR3 protein. The profile covers around 500,000 distinct CDR3 sequences, with 13% appearing a single time and over 7.5% taken by the ten largest. These data also featured in a second study, about T cells in Graves' hyperthyroidism and ophthalmopathy.

The sequences come from peripheral blood mononuclear cells (PBMCs), collected at new diagnosis, from a patient treated with antithyroid drugs. This clonotype was obtained from a young man with Graves disease.

CDR3 region: CASSPTGRAGYTF. The CDR3 nucleotides read TGTGCCAGCTCACCGACGGGCAGGGCTGGCTACACCTTC. This chain links TRBV18 with TRBJ1-2; D is possibly TRBD1 (5 bases). V shed 3 bases and J shed 7 bases, with 12 bases lying between them. The CDR3 has 13 residues. Germline V gene lookup returns CDR1 KGHSH and CDR2 LQKENI. Supplemented by reference TRBV18 and TRBJ1-2, the full variable domain reads NAGVMQNPRHLVRRRGQEARLRCSPMKGHSHVYWYRQLPEEGLKFMVYLQKENIIDESGMPKERFSAEFPKEGPSILRIQQVVRGDSAAYFCASSPTGRAGYTFGSGTRLTVV.